The 7 T cell receptor beta chains below come from one sample, sequenced in a study of radiotherapy plus CTLA-4 blockade in lung cancer. The protocol was immunoSEQ multiplex PCR, while the TCRdb copy is restricted to in-frame clones and leaves out a portion. The table lists around 44,000 clones, 70% to 90% of them singletons. The source was peripheral blood, collected from a patient treated with radiotherapy plus ipilimumab. The origin of the receptors is a human donor with non-small cell lung cancer that progressed on radiotherapy plus ipilimumab. Some clones in this sample may be carry-over from other donors' samples.

The chain uses TRBV2 and TRBJ1-1, with TRBD1 identical over 9 bases. CDR3 length equals 14 residues. V lost 7 bases, J lost 0 bases, and 3 bases stayed unmatched. CDR1 SNHLY and CDR2 FYNNEI come from the germline V gene. CDR3 nucleotide sequence: TGTGCCAGCACTAGACAGGGGGTGAACACTGAAGCTTTCTTT. Protein sequence: CASTRQGVNTEAFF.

This chain's CDR3 is CASRGQPSYEQYF. CDR3 nucleotides: TGTGCCAGCAGGGGACAGCCCTCCTACGAGCAGTACTTC. The chain employs TRBV7-2 and TRBJ2-7; 7 nucleotides match TRBD1. The CDR3 runs 13 residues. Trimming at V came to 6 bases and at J to 0 bases, leaving 2 bases not matched to a gene. CDR1 and CDR2 (germline): SGHTA, FQGNSA.

Only one count was recorded for this clone. V gene TRBV6-5 combines with J gene TRBJ2-5; 10 nucleotides match TRBD2. Germline lookup yields CDR1 MNHEY and CDR2 SVGAGI. The trim removed 6 bases at V and 1 base at J, leaving 5 bases unmatched. The CDR3 sequence is 15 residues long. The DNA of the CDR3 is TGTGCCAGCAGCTCTCAGCGGGGGGGCCAAGAGACCCAGTACTTC. It translates to CASSSQRGGQETQYF.

The CDR3 is CASSLAASGGTDTQYF. For the CDR3, the DNA is TGCGCCAGCAGCTTGGCCGCTAGCGGGGGTACAGATACGCAGTATTTT. The gene calls are TRBV5-1 and TRBJ2-3, with 10 positions matching TRBD2. The V segment lost 0 bases and the J segment 3 bases; nucleotides outside the gene matches: 4. Per germline, CDR1 SGHRS and CDR2 YFSETQ. The CDR3 extends over 16 amino acids.

V and J are TRBV18 and TRBJ1-2; TRBD1 aligns across 8 bases. Trimming cost V 2 bases and J 5 bases; bases outside gene matches: 13. The CDR3 contains 17 residues. Germline lookup yields CDR1 KGHSH and CDR2 LQKENI. CDR3 protein: CASSPLKQGAEGYGYTF. The CDR3 DNA is TGTGCCAGCTCACCATTGAAGCAGGGGGCAGAGGGTTATGGCTACACCTTC.

This chain connects TRBV27 to TRBJ2-3, with D tentatively TRBD1 (5 bases). V lost 3 bases and J 2 bases, leaving 9 bases between the germline ends. This CDR3 has 14 residues. The V gene's germline CDR1 is MNHEY and CDR2 SMNVEV (reference sequence). The CDR3 bases are TGTGCCAGCAGTTTGGGGCGACACACAGATACGCAGTATTTT. Translating it yields CASSLGRHTDTQYF.

V gene TRBV27 combines with J gene TRBJ1-1, with D tentatively TRBD1 (5 bases). The V gene's germline CDR1 is MNHEY and CDR2 SMNVEV (reference sequence). Trimming shortened V by 7 bases and J by 5 bases, and 8 bases separated the two germline ends. CDR3 length: 11 amino acids. This chain's CDR3 is CASTGGTEAFF. The CDR3 nucleotides are TGTGCCAGCACGGGGGGAACTGAAGCTTTCTTT.